A single sample gave rise to the 18 T cell receptor beta chains below, sequenced in a study of cytomegalovirus exposure and HLA in healthy donors. Both 60 Vbeta primers and 13 Jbeta primers went into the PCR. Produced via immunoSEQ multiplex PCR; TCRdb's table is partial and in-frame only. The table lists more than 90,000 clones, 82% of them singletons. The sample taken for sequencing was PBMCs. Receptor source: a man over 45 in good health and CMV-seronegative.

The chain recombines TRBV27 with TRBJ2-1, with 9 bases identical to TRBD2. The CDR3 length is 16 residues. Germline V CDR1 and CDR2: MNHEY, SMNVEV (reference sequence). J was trimmed by 6 bases and V by 3 bases; bases with no gene match: 9. The CDR3 sequence is CASSFLGWREGNEQFF. CDR3 nucleotides: TGTGCCAGCAGTTTCCTCGGATGGCGGGAGGGCAATGAGCAGTTCTTC.

V and J are TRBV29-1 and TRBJ2-1, with TRBD2 matching 11 bases. Germline trimming cut 7 bases from V and 4 bases from J; bases unmatched to any gene: 6. The germline gives CDR1 SQVTM, CDR2 ANQGSEA. The CDR3 loop spans 14 amino acids. The DNA of the CDR3 is TGCAGCGCACTAGCGGGAGTATTGTACAATGAGCAGTTCTTC. Translation gives CSALAGVLYNEQFF.

V is TRBV6-1 and J is TRBJ2-2, with a weak D call TRBD1 (6 bases). Germline loops: CDR1 MNHNS, CDR2 SASEGT. CDR3 length: 15 amino acids. Trimming cost V 4 bases and J 4 bases, with 13 bases left between them. The CDR3 DNA follows: TGTGCCAGCAGTGTTTCAGGACAGCGCACCGGGGAGCTGTTTTTT. The encoded protein is CASSVSGQRTGELFF.

V usage is TRBV19 and J usage is TRBJ2-5; 10 bases are shared with TRBD1. CDR3 length equals 15 residues. From germline, CDR1 is LNHDA and CDR2 SQIVND (reference sequence). The ends lost 5 bases at V and 5 bases at J; junction bases unmatched: 8. The DNA of the CDR3 is TGTGCCAGTAGTCCGGGACAGGGGTTCGGGGAGACCCAGTACTTC. It is translated as CASSPGQGFGETQYF.

This clone was observed once. The rearrangement uses TRBV18 and TRBJ2-7; TRBD2 agrees at 7 bases. CDR3 length equals 14 residues. Looked up from germline, CDR1 is KGHSH and CDR2 is LQKENI. V was clipped by 3 bases and J by 3 bases; unmatched bases: 5. CDR3 coding DNA: TGTGCCAGCTCACCGGGACTACCACTCTACGAGCAGTACTTC. Translated: CASSPGLPLYEQYF.

The J gene is TRBJ2-3, the V gene TRBV5-1; 9 nucleotides align to TRBD1. From germline, CDR1 is SGHRS and CDR2 YFSETQ. CDR3 length: 16 residues. J gave up 6 bases and V 0 bases, and 8 bases lay outside the gene matches. The CDR3 here is CASSLARDRVGDTQYF. CDR3 DNA: TGCGCCAGCAGCTTGGCCCGGGACAGGGTAGGGGATACGCAGTATTTT.

CDR3 sequence: CASSLGSHWNTEAFF. The CDR3 DNA reads TGTGCCAGCAGCCTGGGGAGTCACTGGAACACTGAAGCTTTCTTT. V and J are TRBV4-2 and TRBJ1-1; D gene ambiguous. The germline V and J ends were trimmed by 4 bases and 1 base, with 13 bases remaining between them. The CDR3 sequence is 15 residues long. The V gene's germline CDR1 is LGHNA and CDR2 YNFKEQ.

In this sample, this clone turned up a few times. The chain carries TRBV5-4 and TRBJ2-6, with 8 bases aligning to TRBD2. The junction had 6 bases not matched to a gene; V was cut back by 3 bases and J by 4 bases. Germline V gene lookup returns CDR1 SGHNT and CDR2 YYREEE (reference sequence). This CDR3 is 16 amino acids long. CDR3 amino acids: CASSSGGRAGANVLTF. For the CDR3, the DNA is TGTGCCAGCAGCTCGGGGGGGCGGGCAGGGGCCAACGTCCTGACTTTC. The whole variable domain, filled in from reference TRBV5-4 and TRBJ2-6, reads ETGVTQSPTHLIKTRGQQVTLRCSSQSGHNTVSWYQQALGQGPQFIFQYYREEENGRGNFPPRFSGLQFPNYSSELNVNALELDDSALYLCASSSGGRAGANVLTFGAGSRLTVL.

CDR3: CASSLKRIEDLLEPTQPQHF. CDR3 sequence (DNA): TGCGCCAGCAGCTTGAAGCGAATTGAAGACCTCCTCGAACCAACTCAGCCCCAGCATTTT. The V call is TRBV5-1, the J call TRBJ1-5; D is undetermined. Germline CDR1 SGHRS, CDR2 YFSETQ. The CDR3 has 20 residues. V was clipped by 1 base and J by 6 bases, with 29 bases between them.

The V call is TRBV6-5, the J call TRBJ1-5; tentative D call: TRBD1 (6 bases). The V and J ends lost 0 bases and 3 bases respectively, with 9 bases between them. CDR1 is MNHEY and CDR2 is SVGAGI in the germline V gene. This CDR3 has 15 residues. The CDR3 region is CASSYSGGLNQPQHF. CDR3 DNA: TGTGCCAGCAGTTACTCGGGGGGGCTCAATCAGCCCCAGCATTTT.

This clone was seen a single time. The chain employs TRBV27 and TRBJ2-1; D unresolved. The CDR3 contains 15 residues. Trimming cost V 1 base and J 3 bases, with 10 bases left between them. Germline CDR1 reads MNHEY; CDR2 reads SMNVEV (reference sequence). CDR3 bases: TGTGCCAGCAGTTTATATAACACCAACTACAATGAGCAGTTCTTC. Translating gives CASSLYNTNYNEQFF.

This clone has just a few counts. The chain couples TRBV5-4 to TRBJ1-4; TRBD1 aligns across 8 bases. The germline gives CDR1 SGHNT, CDR2 YYREEE (reference sequence). V was clipped by 2 bases and J by 4 bases; unmatched bases: 4. This CDR3 is built from 15 residues. The CDR3 DNA is TGTGCCAGCAGCTTTAGGACAGGGAGTAATGAAAAACTGTTTTTT. It translates to CASSFRTGSNEKLFF. The variable domain in full, with the rest retrieved from reference TRBV5-4 and TRBJ1-4, is ETGVTQSPTHLIKTRGQQVTLRCSSQSGHNTVSWYQQALGQGPQFIFQYYREEENGRGNFPPRFSGLQFPNYSSELNVNALELDDSALYLCASSFRTGSNEKLFFGSGTQLSVL.

V gene TRBV19 combines with J gene TRBJ1-5, with D maybe TRBD1 (6 bases). Germline V CDR1 and CDR2: LNHDA, SQIVND (reference sequence). The CDR3 is 15 amino acids. Trimming shortened V by 3 bases and J by 0 bases, and 9 bases separated the two germline ends. The CDR3 DNA follows: TGTGCCAGTAGTATCGGACAGATTAGCAATCAGCCCCAGCATTTT. This encodes CASSIGQISNQPQHF.

The J gene is TRBJ2-1, the V gene TRBV4-3; the D is unclear. Trimming shortened V by 4 bases and J by 0 bases, and 7 bases separated the two germline ends. The CDR3 is made up of 14 amino acids. From germline, CDR1 is LGHNA and CDR2 YSLEER. CDR3 sequence: CASSPRLSYNEQFF. The CDR3 bases are TGCGCCAGCAGCCCACGACTCTCCTACAATGAGCAGTTCTTC.

This clone appeared a few times. The CDR3 is CASSGYRVGRTPGELFF. The CDR3, as DNA: TGTGCCAGCAGCGGATACAGGGTGGGGAGAACCCCCGGGGAGCTGTTTTTT. V is TRBV9 and J is TRBJ2-2, with D perhaps matching TRBD1 (6 bases). CDR1 SGDLS and CDR2 YYNGEE come from the germline V gene. With 3 bases removed from V and 6 bases from J, the gap between germline ends came to 21 bases. The CDR3 spans 17 residues.

The chain carries TRBV2 and TRBJ2-2; a weak D match, TRBD1 (6 bases). This CDR3 region has 15 residues. Germline lookup yields CDR1 SNHLY and CDR2 FYNNEI. V gave up 6 bases and J gave up 0 bases, with 11 bases separating them. CDR3 sequence (DNA): TGTGCCAGCAGCAAAGGGACAACGAACACCGGGGAGCTGTTTTTT. Amino acids: CASSKGTTNTGELFF.

The chain recombines TRBV11-3 with TRBJ2-7, with 7 bases aligning to TRBD1. The V and J ends lost 1 base and 0 bases, in that order; junction bases with no gene match: 0. The CDR3 consists of 14 residues. Per the germline V gene, CDR1 is SGHNT and CDR2 is YENEEA. DNA for the CDR3: TGTGCCAGCAGCTTAGGGGACAGCTCCTACGAGCAGTACTTC. It specifies CASSLGDSSYEQYF.

This clone was seen a single time. The V call is TRBV11-1, the J call TRBJ1-1; no reliable D call. V was pared by 5 bases and J by 7 bases, with 11 bases between. The germline gives CDR1 SGHAT, CDR2 FQDESV (reference sequence). The CDR3 length is 12 residues. CDR3 nucleotide sequence: TGTGCCAGCAGCCCCGGAGCTGGTGAAGCTTTCTTT. It encodes CASSPGAGEAFF.